The 3 T cell receptor beta chains listed next were all sequenced from one sample in a study of cytomegalovirus exposure and HLA in healthy donors. This table comes from immunoSEQ multiplex PCR, and its TCRdb copy is limited to in-frame clones, with some not included. The sample consists of 180,000 or so clones, more than 75% of them appearing once. The specimen was PBMCs. These receptors originate from a woman aged 25-40 years in good health and CMV-seronegative.

This clone was seen once. V usage is TRBV5-1 and J usage is TRBJ2-7, with 11 bases aligning to TRBD1. Germline CDR1 is SGHRS and CDR2 is YFSETQ. CDR3 length: 14 residues. The V gene end was trimmed by 4 bases and the J gene end by 2 bases; junction bases not matched to a gene: 2. The DNA for the CDR3 is TGCGCCAGCAGCCCGGGACAGGGGGCCTACGAGCAGTACTTC. This translates into CASSPGQGAYEQYF.

The chain carries TRBV4-1 and TRBJ1-4; D gene ambiguous. Trimming removed 3 bases from V and 10 bases from J, with 12 bases in between. Germline V gene sequence: CDR1 MGHRA, CDR2 YSYEKL. This CDR3 contains 13 residues. DNA for the CDR3: TGCGCCAGCAGCCACCCTCGTGTGAGAAAACTGTTTTTT. Translating gives CASSHPRVRKLFF.

The V gene is TRBV4-3, the J gene TRBJ2-2; D is undetermined. Germline CDR1 LGHNA, CDR2 YSLEER. Trimming pared 0 bases from V and 8 bases from J, leaving 10 bases between. The CDR3 totals 14 residues. CDR3 protein: CASSQDPGPGELFF. The CDR3 DNA reads as TGCGCCAGCAGCCAAGATCCAGGTCCGGGGGAGCTGTTTTTT.